This T cell receptor (beta chain) was identified in a study of cytomegalovirus exposure and HLA in healthy donors. General observations from the study: An analysis done earlier found most TCR beta V segments productive about 87% or about 30% of the time. CMV serostatus was the sole immune exposure information available. TCR beta V- and J-gene trimming was later associated with a missense DCLRE1C variant.

Germline assignment: CDR1 LGHNA and CDR2 YNFKEQ. CDR3 size: 14 residues. V dropped 0 bases and J dropped 8 bases, with 13 bases sitting between them. It was with 60 Vbeta and 13 Jbeta primers that the PCR ran. Assay used: immunoSEQ multiplex PCR; TCRdb lists only in-frame clones, some missing. The sample has roughly 72,000 clones. With respect to this clone: Antigen: not known.

Sequenced material: PBMCs. This sequence originates from a man between 18 and 35 years old in good health and CMV-seropositive. V usage is TRBV4-2 and J usage is TRBJ1-2; a possible D gene is TRBD1 (6 bases). The CDR3 protein is CASSQDSTGHGYTF. The CDR3 DNA is TGTGCCAGCAGCCAAGATTCTACAGGGCACGGCTACACCTTC.